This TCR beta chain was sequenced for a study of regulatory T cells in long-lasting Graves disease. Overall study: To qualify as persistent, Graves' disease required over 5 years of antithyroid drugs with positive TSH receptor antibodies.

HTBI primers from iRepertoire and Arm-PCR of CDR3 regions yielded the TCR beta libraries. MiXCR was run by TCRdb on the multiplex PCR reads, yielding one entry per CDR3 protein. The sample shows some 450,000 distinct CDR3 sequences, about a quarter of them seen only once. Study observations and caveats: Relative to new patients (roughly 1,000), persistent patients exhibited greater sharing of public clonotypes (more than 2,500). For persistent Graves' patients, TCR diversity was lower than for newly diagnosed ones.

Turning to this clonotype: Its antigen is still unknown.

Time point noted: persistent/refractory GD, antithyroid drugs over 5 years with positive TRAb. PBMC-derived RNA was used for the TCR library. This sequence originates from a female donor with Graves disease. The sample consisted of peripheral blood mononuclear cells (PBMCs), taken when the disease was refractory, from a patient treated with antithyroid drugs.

CDR3 in DNA: TGTGCCACCAGCAGAGATTTGGGGAACGTCGGCTACACCTTC. It translates to CATSRDLGNVGYTF. The chain is built from TRBV15 and TRBJ1-2; D is ambiguous. The CDR3 spans 14 residues. CDR1 LNHNV and CDR2 YYDKDF come from the germline V gene (reference sequence). Trimming left V 0 bases short and J 8 bases short, with 13 bases between.